These 20 T cell receptor beta chains came from one sample sequenced in a study of cytomegalovirus exposure and HLA in healthy donors. Vbeta (60) and Jbeta (13) primers were used in the PCR. Assay used: immunoSEQ multiplex PCR; TCRdb lists only in-frame clones, some missing. The top ten hold around 3% of the sample, which has some 120,000 clones, 9% to 10% seen once. Sequencing was carried out using PBMCs. The receptors were sampled from a man aged 25-45 years in good health and CMV-seronegative.

This clone has more than one count but fewer than ten. V is TRBV9 and J is TRBJ1-1; D call uncertain. This CDR3 has 15 residues. Germline values: CDR1 SGDLS, CDR2 YYNGEE. Trimming stripped 4 bases from V and 0 bases from J, with 13 bases between. CDR3: CASSSSGRLNTEAFF. CDR3 bases: TGTGCCAGCAGCTCCAGCGGCCGCTTGAACACTGAAGCTTTCTTT.

The CDR3: CASSRNPGQGRTEAFF. DNA of the CDR3: TGTGCCAGCAGCCGCAATCCGGGACAGGGTAGGACTGAAGCTTTCTTT. This chain links TRBV14 with TRBJ1-1; 9 positions match TRBD1. This CDR3 is built from 16 residues. J was trimmed by 5 bases and V by 4 bases; bases with no gene match: 11. Germline V gene lookup returns CDR1 SGHDN and CDR2 FVKESK.

J is TRBJ2-3 and V is TRBV19; 10 nucleotides line up with TRBD2. The CDR3 sequence is 15 residues long. V was pared by 2 bases and J by 4 bases, with 3 bases of the junction left unmatched. CDR1 is LNHDA, CDR2 SQIVND, per germline (reference sequence). CDR3 loop: CASSISGGAADTQYF. The CDR3, as DNA: TGTGCCAGTAGTATAAGCGGGGGGGCGGCAGATACGCAGTATTTT. Complete variable domain (other parts from reference TRBV19 and TRBJ2-3): DGGITQSPKYLFRKEGQNVTLSCEQNLNHDAMYWYRQDPGQGLRLIYYSQIVNDFQKGDIAEGYSVSREKKESFPLTVTSAQKNPTAFYLCASSISGGAADTQYFGPGTRLTVL.

This rearrangement joins TRBV7-6 to TRBJ2-7; possible D gene TRBD1, 5 bases. The CDR3 has 13 amino acids. Trimming took 4 bases from V and 2 from J, leaving 9 bases between them. Germline V gene data show CDR1 as SGHVS and CDR2 as FNYEAQ. Here the CDR3 DNA reads TGTGCCAGCAGCTCTACAGGAACCTACGAGCAGTACTTC. It specifies CASSSTGTYEQYF.

Remarks on this clone: At one end the junction does not follow the germline gene, possibly because of a read error. The J gene is TRBJ1-5, the V gene TRBV10-1; TRBD1 aligns across 8 bases. CDR3 length equals 15 residues. Germline CDR1 and CDR2: WNHNN and SYGVQD (reference sequence). In nucleotides, the CDR3 is TGCGCCAGCAGTCCCGGACAGGGTGGAAATCAGCCCCAGAATTTT. Translation: CASSPGQGGNQPQNF.

This chain joins TRBV5-8 and TRBJ1-1; 9 bases fit TRBD1. Germline CDR1 and CDR2: SGHTS and YDEGEE. This CDR3 region has 15 residues. With 4 bases clipped from V and 3 bases from J, the junction kept 7 bases outside the gene matches. The CDR3: CASSIQGQGDTEAFF. The CDR3 DNA is TGTGCCAGCAGCATACAGGGACAGGGCGACACTGAAGCTTTCTTT.

The gene calls are TRBV6-5 and TRBJ2-1; 9 bases fit TRBD1. CDR3 length: 14 amino acids. CDR1 is MNHEY, CDR2 SVGAGI, per germline. V was clipped by 4 bases and J by 9 bases; unmatched bases: 7. The CDR3 here is CASSSRTGAGEQFF. In DNA form, the CDR3 reads TGTGCCAGCAGTTCCCGGACAGGGGCGGGTGAGCAGTTCTTC.

This clone was observed a few times. The V call is TRBV9, the J call TRBJ1-5, with 10 bases identical to TRBD1. From germline, CDR1 is SGDLS and CDR2 YYNGEE. The CDR3 consists of 16 residues. The ends lost 2 bases at V and 2 bases at J; junction bases unmatched: 4. The CDR3: CASSVGTGVGNQPQHF. DNA for the CDR3: TGTGCCAGCAGCGTTGGGACAGGGGTGGGCAATCAGCCCCAGCATTTT.

The gene calls are TRBV19 and TRBJ1-1; the D gene is possibly TRBD1 (5 bases). The V end lost 3 bases, the J end lost 5 bases, and 7 bases lay between the germline ends. The CDR3 runs to 12 residues. Looked up from germline, CDR1 is LNHDA and CDR2 is SQIVND (reference sequence). The CDR3 DNA reads TGTGCCAGTAGTATGGGGGGTACTGAAGCTTTCTTT. This translates into CASSMGGTEAFF. Looking up the rest from reference TRBV19 and TRBJ1-1 gives the full variable domain: DGGITQSPKYLFRKEGQNVTLSCEQNLNHDAMYWYRQDPGQGLRLIYYSQIVNDFQKGDIAEGYSVSREKKESFPLTVTSAQKNPTAFYLCASSMGGTEAFFGQGTRLTVV.

Only a few counts were recorded for this clone. Compared with germline, one end of the junction differs, possibly owing to a read error. This sequence joins TRBV30 and TRBJ1-1; TRBD1 might be the D (6 bases). CDR3 length equals 11 residues. CDR1 GTSNPN and CDR2 SVGIG come from the germline V gene (reference sequence). The CDR3 loop is CAWSVRQGLLF. DNA of the CDR3: TGTGCCTGGAGTGTACGTCAGGGGCTACTCTTT.

V is TRBV29-1 and J is TRBJ2-3; 11 positions agree with TRBD2. V gave up 2 bases and J gave up 6 bases; unmatched junction bases: 4. The CDR3 consists of 14 residues. From germline, CDR1 is SQVTM and CDR2 ANQGSEA. Here the CDR3 DNA reads TGCAGCGTTGAATCTAGCGGGGGGTGGGATACGCAGTATTTT. It specifies CSVESSGGWDTQYF.

The genes are TRBV5-1 and TRBJ2-1; 12 nucleotides match TRBD2. Germline V gene sequence: CDR1 SGHRS, CDR2 YFSETQ. Trimming cost V 5 bases and J 7 bases; bases outside gene matches: 7. There are 15 residues in the CDR3. CDR3 residues: CASSSGLAGWNEQFF. CDR3 in DNA: TGCGCCAGCAGTTCCGGACTAGCGGGATGGAATGAGCAGTTCTTC.

This chain connects TRBV11-2 to TRBJ1-2, with D possibly TRBD1 on 5 matching bases. Germline lookup yields CDR1 SGHAT and CDR2 FQNNGV. CDR3 size: 14 residues. V was cut by 1 base and J by 8 bases, with 14 bases left in between. The CDR3 nucleotides read TGTGCCAGCAGCTTAGGAGCAGGGTCTCGGGGCTACACCTTC. This translates into CASSLGAGSRGYTF. Full variable domain (missing parts from reference TRBV11-2 and TRBJ1-2): EAGVAQSPRYKIIEKRQSVAFWCNPISGHATLYWYQQILGQGPKLLIQFQNNGVVDDSQLPKDRFSAERLKGVDSTLKIQPAKLEDSAVYLCASSLGAGSRGYTFGSGTRLTVV.

This clone has just a few counts. The gene calls are TRBV7-2 and TRBJ2-7; maybe TRBD2 (6 bases). The germline V and J ends were trimmed by 0 bases and 2 bases, with 8 bases remaining between them. Germline-derived CDR1 and CDR2 are SGHTA and FQGNSA. This CDR3 is 14 amino acids long. The DNA of the CDR3 is TGTGCCAGCAGCTTAGCGGGGGAGGCCTACGAGCAGTACTTC. Translated, it gives CASSLAGEAYEQYF.

V and J are TRBV6-6 and TRBJ2-6, with TRBD1 identical over 10 bases. The CDR3 is made up of 16 amino acids. Germline CDR1 and CDR2: MNHNY and SVGAGI (reference sequence). Germline trimming cut 11 bases from V and 0 bases from J; bases unmatched to any gene: 7. CDR3 sequence: CAGQGTGVSGANVLTF. CDR3 in DNA: TGTGCCGGCCAAGGGACAGGGGTCTCTGGGGCCAACGTCCTGACTTTC.

This clone was detected a few times. V gene TRBV2 combines with J gene TRBJ2-7, with 10 positions matching TRBD1. The junction had 5 bases not matched to a gene; V was cut back by 6 bases and J by 12 bases. Germline V lookup: CDR1 SNHLY, CDR2 FYNNEI. This CDR3 spans 11 amino acids. In nucleotides, the CDR3 is TGTGCCAGCAGCGGACAGGGGGAACGGTACTTC. Translation: CASSGQGERYF.

This chain joins TRBV30 and TRBJ2-4; D possibly corresponds to TRBD2 (5 bases). The germline gives CDR1 GTSNPN, CDR2 SVGIG (reference sequence). The CDR3 has 14 residues. V shed 4 bases and J shed 2 bases, with 12 bases lying between them. CDR3 amino acids: CAWTPEGSKNIQYF. The CDR3 DNA reads TGTGCCTGGACCCCAGAGGGATCCAAAAACATTCAGTACTTC.

The chain combines TRBV7-3 with TRBJ1-1; D may be TRBD1 (6 bases). The V end was cut by 2 bases, the J end by 2 bases, with 9 bases between. The CDR3 runs to 14 residues. In germline, CDR1 is SGHTA, CDR2 FQGTGA. The DNA of the CDR3 is TGTGCCAGCAGCTTATCCGGGACAAACACTGAAGCTTTCTTT. It encodes CASSLSGTNTEAFF.

This clone has a handful of counts. The chain recombines TRBV5-1 with TRBJ1-1, with 8 nucleotides matching TRBD1. The CDR3 consists of 14 residues. CDR1 and CDR2 (germline): SGHRS, YFSETQ. Unmatched junction bases numbered 6, after V lost 5 bases and J lost 3 bases. The CDR3 region has the DNA TGCGCCAGCAGATCCGGACAGGGTGACACTGAAGCTTTCTTT. This gives the protein CASRSGQGDTEAFF.

The chain joins TRBV30 to TRBJ1-2; D may be TRBD1 (6 bases). The germline CDR1 and CDR2 sequences are GTSNPN and SVGIG (reference sequence). Deletions cut 4 bases from V and 4 bases from J, with 19 bases between. CDR3 length: 15 residues. This CDR3 is CAWKGEPYEAYGYTF. CDR3 coding DNA: TGTGCCTGGAAGGGGGAACCATATGAGGCCTATGGCTACACCTTC.